The rows below give T cell receptor beta chains drawn from one sample of a study of T-cell memory formation after mild COVID-19. TCRdb reprocessed the 5' RACE reads via MiXCR and lists one record per CDR3 protein. The sample lists 530,000 or so distinct CDR3 sequences, roughly 17% occurring once. Sequenced input: PBMCs or a T cell subset sorted from them (not recorded which). The receptor set was obtained from an adult woman who had mild COVID-19 (a few samples of this study predate the infection). Cell type and time point are not known. Both conserved end residues are part of each CDR3. The order of the fields is J gene, CDR3 length, V gene, D gene, clone size, CDR3 DNA, CDR3 protein. D genes are given only for firm matches. The size of a clone is reported for some rows only, either as once, few or many, or as a class for expanded clones.

TRBJ1-4	13	TRBV2	.	once	TGTGCCAGCAGTGAAGTTGAGCGGGAAAAACTGTTTTTT	CASSEVEREKLFF
TRBJ2-3	15	TRBV7-2	TRBD2	many	TGTGCCAGCAGCCGGACTAGCGGATACACAGATACGCAGTATTTT	CASSRTSGYTDTQYF
TRBJ2-7	14	TRBV24-1	.	few	TGTGCCACCAGTGACGCCATAGACATCTACGAGCAGTACTTC	CATSDAIDIYEQYF
TRBJ2-1	12	TRBV5-1	.	many	TGCGCCAGCAGCTTGGGAGTTTATGAGCAGTTCTTC	CASSLGVYEQFF
TRBJ2-7	18	TRBV3-1	.	.	TGTGCCAGCAGCCAAGTCGGGGTCGGGAAAGCCCATCCCTACGAGCAGTACTTC	CASSQVGVGKAHPYEQYF
TRBJ2-1	17	TRBV9	TRBD2	few	TGTGCCAGCAGCGCTAATATAGCGGGAGCGGGGAACAATGAGCAGTTCTTC	CASSANIAGAGNNEQFF
TRBJ1-2	17	TRBV6-2/TRBV6-3	.	few	TGTGCCAGCAGTTACTCGCCCCCCTTCGGACAGAACTATGGCTACACCTTC	CASSYSPPFGQNYGYTF
TRBJ1-2	13	TRBV5-1	.	.	TGCGCCAGCAGCTCGGACGGACCATATGGCTACACCTTC	CASSSDGPYGYTF
TRBJ2-3	15	TRBV7-3	TRBD1	.	TGTGCCAGCAGCTTAAGGCGGACAGGAATGGATACGCAGTATTTT	CASSLRRTGMDTQYF
TRBJ2-2	14	TRBV12-3/TRBV12-4	.	.	TGTGCCAGCAGTTCCCAGGAGTACACCGGGGAGCTGTTTTTT	CASSSQEYTGELFF
TRBJ2-7	12	TRBV25-1	.	.	TGTGCCAGCAGTATGGGAGGATACGAGCAGTACTTC	CASSMGGYEQYF
TRBJ2-7	12	TRBV6-2/TRBV6-3	TRBD2	.	TGTGCCACCAGCGGGGGGCTCGGCGAGCAGTACTTC	CATSGGLGEQYF
TRBJ2-1	16	TRBV6-6	.	.	TGTGCCAGCAGGGAGGCCGAGACTAGGTTTCGCAATGAGCAGTTCTTC	CASREAETRFRNEQFF
TRBJ2-4	14	TRBV7-2	.	.	TGTGCCAGCAGCTTAGAAGTAGCCAAAAACATTCAGTACTTC	CASSLEVAKNIQYF
TRBJ1-2	13	TRBV2	.	.	TGTGCCAGCAGTGTGGGACCAAAGGGGGGCTACACCTTC	CASSVGPKGGYTF
TRBJ2-1	18	TRBV6-2/TRBV6-3	TRBD2	.	TGTGCCAGCAGTTACACCAGACTAGCGGGTCACTCCTACAATGAGCAGTTCTTC	CASSYTRLAGHSYNEQFF
TRBJ2-5	16	TRBV11-2	TRBD1	.	TGTGCCAGCAGCTTAGACCTGACAGGGGCTGGAGAGACCCAGTACTTC	CASSLDLTGAGETQYF
TRBJ1-5	15	TRBV3-1	.	many	TGTGCCAGCAGCTCCCACGCTCATGTCGATCAGCCCCAGCATTTT	CASSSHAHVDQPQHF
TRBJ2-2	14	TRBV29-1	.	few	TGCAGCGTTTCTCCCTCGGGCTACACCGGGGAGCTGTTTTTT	CSVSPSGYTGELFF
TRBJ1-2	17	TRBV4-3	.	few	TGCGCCAGCAGCCAAGATCCGACAGGAGTCGCTAACTATGGCTACACCTTC	CASSQDPTGVANYGYTF
TRBJ2-1	11	TRBV7-3	.	.	TGTGCCAGCAGGTCCTTTGGTGAGCAGTTCTTC	CASRSFGEQFF
TRBJ1-1	13	TRBV10-3	.	few	TGTGCCATCAGTGGACACGATAACACTGAAGCTTTCTTT	CAISGHDNTEAFF
TRBJ2-5	18	TRBV9	TRBD2	.	TGTGCCAGCACCCCCAGCGGGGGGCCATCTCCGGGCAAAGAGACCCAGTACTTC	CASTPSGGPSPGKETQYF
TRBJ2-2	16	TRBV6-2/TRBV6-3	TRBD1	few	TGTGCCAGCAGGCCTTCCGGGACAGGGGGTCCCGGGGAGCTGTTTTTT	CASRPSGTGGPGELFF
TRBJ2-7	15	TRBV27	TRBD2	.	TGTGCCAGCAGTTTAGGGAGCGGGGGGTACTACGAGCAGTACTTC	CASSLGSGGYYEQYF
TRBJ2-1	16	TRBV11-3	TRBD2	.	TGTGCCAGCAGCTCACAGGGGACTAGCGGGAGTGGGGAGCAGTTCTTC	CASSSQGTSGSGEQFF
TRBJ1-2	14	TRBV7-9	.	few	TGTGCCAGCAGCTCCTCAGCTACAATCAATGGCTACACCTTC	CASSSSATINGYTF